This T cell receptor (beta chain) is from a study of blood T cell repertoires in COVID-19. Study context: The analysed material was cDNA or gDNA that came from T cells, B-cell-depleted T cells, or PBMCs.

The cohort comprised adults aged 18 to 89 years residing in about two dozen US areas. Among Cohort 3 donors, those recovered had two negative PCRs, clearance, or symptom resolution. The germline CDR1 and CDR2 sequences are ENHRY and SYGVKD. V was trimmed by 5 bases and J by 4 bases, leaving 15 bases between them. The CDR3 loop spans 16 amino acids. In the original analysis: From reference gene primer amplification, estimates of nucleated cell counts were derived. The method was immunoSEQ multiplex PCR; TCRdb's version includes in-frame clones alone and lacks a portion of them. V and J calls plus clone size are reproduced from that table; the DNA served to infer D and trimming. The sample lists approximately 330,000 clones; roughly nine tenths were seen once.

The V and J genes are TRBV10-3 and TRBJ2-6; weak D call: TRBD1 (5 bases). Sequences were obtained from PBMCs or T cells enriched from blood (not recorded which). The receptor was isolated from a woman aged 25 to 39 who had recovered from COVID-19. The CDR3 region is CAISIITGGGANVLTF. The CDR3 coding sequence is TGTGCCATCAGTATAATAACAGGCGGCGGGGCCAACGTCCTGACTTTC.